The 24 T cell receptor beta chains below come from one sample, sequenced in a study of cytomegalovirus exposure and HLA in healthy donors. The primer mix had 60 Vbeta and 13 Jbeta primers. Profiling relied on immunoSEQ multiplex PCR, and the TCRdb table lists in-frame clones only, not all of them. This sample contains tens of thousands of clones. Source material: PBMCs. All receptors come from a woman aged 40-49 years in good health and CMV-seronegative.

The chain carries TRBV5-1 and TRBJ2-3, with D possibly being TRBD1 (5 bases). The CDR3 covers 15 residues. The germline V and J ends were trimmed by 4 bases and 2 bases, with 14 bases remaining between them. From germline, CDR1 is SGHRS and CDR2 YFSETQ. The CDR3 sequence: CASSLDSTTTDTQYF. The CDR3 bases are TGCGCCAGCAGCCTAGACAGTACCACCACAGATACGCAGTATTTT.

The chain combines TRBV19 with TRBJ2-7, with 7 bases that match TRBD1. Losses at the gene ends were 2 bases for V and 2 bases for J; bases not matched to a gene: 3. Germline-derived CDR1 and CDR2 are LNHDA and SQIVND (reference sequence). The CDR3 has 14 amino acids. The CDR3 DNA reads TGTGCCAGTAGTATAACAGGGGCCGCCTACGAGCAGTACTTC. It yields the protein CASSITGAAYEQYF.

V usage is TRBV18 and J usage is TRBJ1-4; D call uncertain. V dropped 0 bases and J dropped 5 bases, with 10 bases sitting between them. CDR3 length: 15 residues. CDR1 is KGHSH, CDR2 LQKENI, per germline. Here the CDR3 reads CASSPPVPRNEKLFF. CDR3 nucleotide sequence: TGTGCCAGCTCACCACCAGTTCCCCGGAATGAAAAACTGTTTTTT. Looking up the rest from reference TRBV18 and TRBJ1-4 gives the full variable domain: NAGVMQNPRHLVRRRGQEARLRCSPMKGHSHVYWYRQLPEEGLKFMVYLQKENIIDESGMPKERFSAEFPKEGPSILRIQQVVRGDSAAYFCASSPPVPRNEKLFFGSGTQLSVL.

CDR3 sequence reads: CASSSSGTGAPYGYTF. The DNA of the CDR3 is TGTGCCAGCAGTTCCTCCGGGACAGGGGCCCCCTATGGCTACACCTTC. The chain combines TRBV28 with TRBJ1-2, with TRBD1 matching over 10 bases. The CDR3 covers 16 residues. In germline, CDR1 is MDHEN, CDR2 SYDVKM. J lost 4 bases, V lost 4 bases, and 9 bases had no gene match.

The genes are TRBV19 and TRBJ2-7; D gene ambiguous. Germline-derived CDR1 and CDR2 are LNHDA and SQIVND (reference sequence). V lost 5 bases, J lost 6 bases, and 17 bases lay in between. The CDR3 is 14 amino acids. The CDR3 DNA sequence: TGTGCCAGTAGTCGATCCCCGGGTGTGGGCGAGCAGTACTTC. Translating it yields CASSRSPGVGEQYF.

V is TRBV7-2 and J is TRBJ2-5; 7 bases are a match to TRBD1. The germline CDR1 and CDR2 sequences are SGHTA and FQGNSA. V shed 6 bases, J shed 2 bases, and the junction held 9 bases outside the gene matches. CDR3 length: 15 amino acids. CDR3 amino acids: CASSVMQGEQETQYF. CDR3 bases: TGTGCCAGCAGTGTCATGCAGGGGGAACAAGAGACCCAGTACTTC.

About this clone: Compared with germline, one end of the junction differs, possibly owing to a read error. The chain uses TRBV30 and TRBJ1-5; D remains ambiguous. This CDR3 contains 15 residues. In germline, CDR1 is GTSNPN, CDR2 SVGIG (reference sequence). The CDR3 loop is CAGSNSGNSNQPQHF. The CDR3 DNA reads TGTGCCGGGAGTAATTCGGGGAACAGCAATCAGCCCCAGCATTTT. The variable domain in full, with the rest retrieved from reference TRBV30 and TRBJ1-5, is SQTIHQWPATLVQPVGSPLSLECTVEGTSNPNLYWYRQAAGRGLQLLFYSVGIGQISSEVPQNLSASRPQDRQFILSSKKLLLSDSGFYLCAGSNSGNSNQPQHFGDGTRLSIL.

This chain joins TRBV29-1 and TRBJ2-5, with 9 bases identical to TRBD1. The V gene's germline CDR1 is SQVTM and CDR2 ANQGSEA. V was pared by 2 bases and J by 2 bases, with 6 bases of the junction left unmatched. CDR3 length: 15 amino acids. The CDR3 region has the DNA TGCAGCGTTGAAATGGACAGGGGTTTTCAAGAGACCCAGTACTTC. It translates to CSVEMDRGFQETQYF.

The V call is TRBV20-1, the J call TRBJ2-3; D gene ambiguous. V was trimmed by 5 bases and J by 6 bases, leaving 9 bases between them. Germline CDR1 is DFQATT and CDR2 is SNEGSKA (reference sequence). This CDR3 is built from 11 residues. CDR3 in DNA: TGCAGTGCTCCCGTCGGGGATACGCAGTATTTT. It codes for CSAPVGDTQYF.

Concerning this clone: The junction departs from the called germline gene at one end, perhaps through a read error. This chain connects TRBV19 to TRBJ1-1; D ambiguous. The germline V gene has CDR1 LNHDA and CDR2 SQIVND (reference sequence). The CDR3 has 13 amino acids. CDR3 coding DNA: TGTGCCAGTAGTTGGGCCTTGAACACTGAAGATTTCTTT. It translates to CASSWALNTEDFF.

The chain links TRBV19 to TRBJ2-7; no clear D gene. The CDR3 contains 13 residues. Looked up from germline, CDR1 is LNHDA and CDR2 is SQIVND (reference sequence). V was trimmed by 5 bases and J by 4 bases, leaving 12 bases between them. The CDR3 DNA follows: TGTGCCAGTAGTCTCCAGGTGAGATACGAGCAGTACTTC. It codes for CASSLQVRYEQYF. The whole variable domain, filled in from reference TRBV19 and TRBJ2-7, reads DGGITQSPKYLFRKEGQNVTLSCEQNLNHDAMYWYRQDPGQGLRLIYYSQIVNDFQKGDIAEGYSVSREKKESFPLTVTSAQKNPTAFYLCASSLQVRYEQYFGPGTRLTVT.

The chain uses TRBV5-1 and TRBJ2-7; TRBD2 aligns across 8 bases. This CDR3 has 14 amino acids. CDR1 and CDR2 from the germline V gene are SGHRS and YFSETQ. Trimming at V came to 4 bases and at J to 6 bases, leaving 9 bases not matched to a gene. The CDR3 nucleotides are TGCGCCAGCAGCATCCCAGCGGGGGTAAGCGAGCAGTACTTC. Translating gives CASSIPAGVSEQYF.

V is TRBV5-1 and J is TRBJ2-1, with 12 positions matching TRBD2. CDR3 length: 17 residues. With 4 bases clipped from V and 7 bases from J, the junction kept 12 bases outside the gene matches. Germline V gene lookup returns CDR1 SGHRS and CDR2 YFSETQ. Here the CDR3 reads CASSAPFGLAGGNEQFF. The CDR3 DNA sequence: TGCGCCAGCAGCGCACCCTTCGGGCTAGCGGGAGGGAATGAGCAGTTCTTC.

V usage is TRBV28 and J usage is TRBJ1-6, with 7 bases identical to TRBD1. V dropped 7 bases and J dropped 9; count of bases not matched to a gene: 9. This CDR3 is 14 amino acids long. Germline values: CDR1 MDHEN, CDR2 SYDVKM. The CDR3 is CASILSGGGSPLHF. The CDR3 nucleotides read TGTGCCAGCATCCTATCAGGGGGTGGTTCACCCCTCCACTTT. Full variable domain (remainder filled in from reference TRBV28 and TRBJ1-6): DVKVTQSSRYLVKRTGEKVFLECVQDMDHENMFWYRQDPGLGLRLIYFSYDVKMKEKGDIPEGYSVSREKKERFSLILESASTNQTSMYLCASILSGGGSPLHFGNGTRLTVT.

This CDR3 reads CASMARLNYGYTF. CDR3 nucleotide sequence: TGTGCCAGCATGGCCAGGCTTAACTATGGCTACACCTTC. The rearrangement links TRBV6-1 to TRBJ1-2; no reliable D call. CDR1 MNHNS and CDR2 SASEGT come from the germline V gene. V was pared by 7 bases and J by 1 base, with 10 bases between. This CDR3 region has 13 residues.

Here the CDR3 DNA reads TGTGCCAGCAAAAAAGACGGGGGGACAGGGGACCTGAACACTGAAGCTTTCTTT. It translates to CASKKDGGTGDLNTEAFF. The chain carries TRBV11-2 and TRBJ1-1, with 10 bases that match TRBD1. The germline CDR1 and CDR2 sequences are SGHAT and FQNNGV. The CDR3 loop spans 18 amino acids. V trimming: 7 bases; J trimming: 0 bases; junction bases outside the gene matches: 14.

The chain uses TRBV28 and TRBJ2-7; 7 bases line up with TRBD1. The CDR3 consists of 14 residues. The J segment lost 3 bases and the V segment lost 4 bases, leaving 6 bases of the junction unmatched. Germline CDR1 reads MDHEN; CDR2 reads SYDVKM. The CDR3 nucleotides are TGTGCCAGCAGTTCTCCGGGACAGAACTACGAGCAGTACTTC. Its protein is CASSSPGQNYEQYF.

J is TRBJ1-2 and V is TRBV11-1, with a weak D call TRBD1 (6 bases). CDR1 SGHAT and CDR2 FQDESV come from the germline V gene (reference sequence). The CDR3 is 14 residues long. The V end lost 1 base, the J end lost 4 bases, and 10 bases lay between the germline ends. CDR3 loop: CASSLDGGVYGYTF. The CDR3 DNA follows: TGTGCCAGCAGCTTAGATGGGGGCGTCTATGGCTACACCTTC.

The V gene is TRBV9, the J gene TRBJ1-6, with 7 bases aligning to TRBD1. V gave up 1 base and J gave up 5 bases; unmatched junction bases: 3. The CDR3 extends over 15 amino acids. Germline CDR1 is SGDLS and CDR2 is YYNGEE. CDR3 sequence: CASSVTGTDNSPLHF. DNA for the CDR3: TGTGCCAGCAGCGTAACCGGGACAGATAATTCACCCCTCCACTTT.

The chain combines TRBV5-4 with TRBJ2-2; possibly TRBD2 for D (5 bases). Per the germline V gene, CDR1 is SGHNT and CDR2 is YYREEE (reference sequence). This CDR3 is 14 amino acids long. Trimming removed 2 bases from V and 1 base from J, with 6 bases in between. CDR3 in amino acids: CASSFEGNTGELFF. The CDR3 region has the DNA TGTGCCAGCAGCTTTGAGGGGAACACCGGGGAGCTGTTTTTT.

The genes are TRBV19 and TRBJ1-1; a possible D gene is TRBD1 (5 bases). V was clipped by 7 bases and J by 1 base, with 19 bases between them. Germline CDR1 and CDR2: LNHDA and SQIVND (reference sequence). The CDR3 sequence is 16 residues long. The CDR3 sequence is CASTPIRADKNTEAFF. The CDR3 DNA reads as TGTGCCAGTACCCCGATAAGGGCGGACAAGAACACTGAAGCTTTCTTT.

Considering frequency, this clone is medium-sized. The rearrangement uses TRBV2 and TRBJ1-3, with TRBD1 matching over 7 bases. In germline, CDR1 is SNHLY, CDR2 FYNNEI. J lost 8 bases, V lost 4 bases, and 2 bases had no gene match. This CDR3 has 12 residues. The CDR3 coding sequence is TGTGCCAGCAGTGGACAGGGTGACACCATATATTTT. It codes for CASSGQGDTIYF.

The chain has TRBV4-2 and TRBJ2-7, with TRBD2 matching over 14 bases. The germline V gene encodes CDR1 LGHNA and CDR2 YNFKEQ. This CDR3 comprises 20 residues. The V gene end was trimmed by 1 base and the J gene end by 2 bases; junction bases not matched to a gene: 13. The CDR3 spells CASSQVPGLAGVRRAYEQYF. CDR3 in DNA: TGTGCCAGCAGCCAAGTGCCGGGACTAGCGGGAGTCCGTCGTGCCTACGAGCAGTACTTC.

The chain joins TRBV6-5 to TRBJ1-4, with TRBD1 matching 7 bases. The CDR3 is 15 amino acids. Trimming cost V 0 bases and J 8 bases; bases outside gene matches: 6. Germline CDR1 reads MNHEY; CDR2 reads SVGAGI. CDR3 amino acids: CASSYSRDRPEKLFF. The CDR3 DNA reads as TGTGCCAGCAGTTACTCTCGGGACAGACCAGAAAAACTGTTTTTT.